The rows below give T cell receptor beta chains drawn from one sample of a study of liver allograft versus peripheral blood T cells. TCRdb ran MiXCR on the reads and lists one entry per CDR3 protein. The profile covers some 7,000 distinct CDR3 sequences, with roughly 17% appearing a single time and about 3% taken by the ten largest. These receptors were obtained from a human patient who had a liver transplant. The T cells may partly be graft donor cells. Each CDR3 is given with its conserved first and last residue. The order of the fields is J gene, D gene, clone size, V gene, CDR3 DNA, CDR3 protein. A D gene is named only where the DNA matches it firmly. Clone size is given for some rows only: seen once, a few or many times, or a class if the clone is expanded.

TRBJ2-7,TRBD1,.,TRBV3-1,TGTGCCAGCGAGGGGGACAGTACCTACGAGCAGTACTTC,CASEGDSTYEQYF
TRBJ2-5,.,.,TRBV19,TGTGCCAGTAGTATGGTCAGGGGAGAGACCCAGTACTTC,CASSMVRGETQYF
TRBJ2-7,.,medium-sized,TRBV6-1,TGTGCCAGCAGCAGGGTATCCTACGAGCAGTACTTC,CASSRVSYEQYF
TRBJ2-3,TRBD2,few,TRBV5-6,TGTGCCAGCAGCTGGGGGGGGAGGAGCACAGATACGCAGTATTTT,CASSWGGRSTDTQYF
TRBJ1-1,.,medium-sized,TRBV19,TGTGCCAGTAGTACCAGACAGTTACAAGCTTTCTTT,CASSTRQLQAFF
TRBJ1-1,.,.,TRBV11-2,TGTGCCAGCAGCTTGCAGCTAACGAACACTGAAGCTTTCTTT,CASSLQLTNTEAFF
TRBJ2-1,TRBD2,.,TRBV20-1,TGCAGTGTGGGCGGGGGGTTGACGTGGGCTGAGCAGTTCTTC,CSVGGGLTWAEQFF
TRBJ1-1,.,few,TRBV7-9,TGTGCCAGCAGCCCCATTGGGGGGGGGGGCCCTGAAGCTTTCTTT,CASSPIGGGGPEAFF
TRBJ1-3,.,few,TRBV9,TGTGCCAGCAGCGATGACAGCCTTCTCTCTGGAAACACCATATATTTT,CASSDDSLLSGNTIYF
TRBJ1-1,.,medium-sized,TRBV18,TGTGCCAGCTCACTTCGGTGGGGGGGGAGGAACACTGAAGCTTTCTTT,CASSLRWGGRNTEAFF
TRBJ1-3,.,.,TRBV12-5,TGTGCCAGCAGAACAGCCAACCCTGGAAACACCATATATTTT,CASRTANPGNTIYF
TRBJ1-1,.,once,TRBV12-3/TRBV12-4,TGTGCCAGCGGGGGGAGGAACACTGAAGCTTTCTTT,CASGGRNTEAFF
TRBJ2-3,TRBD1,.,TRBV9,TGTGCCAGCAGCGTAGGCCCCCCAGGGGGCGGGACAGATACGCAGTATTTT,CASSVGPPGGGTDTQYF
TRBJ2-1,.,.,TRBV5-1,TGCGCCAGCAGCACCCGGACAGAGAATGAGCAGTTCTTC,CASSTRTENEQFF
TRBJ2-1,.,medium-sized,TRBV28,TGTGCCAGCAGTTTCCAGACTAGCAATGAGCAGTTCTTC,CASSFQTSNEQFF
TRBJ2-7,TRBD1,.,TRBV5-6,TGTGCCAGCAGCTTCCCCGGGACAGATTACGAGCAGTACTTC,CASSFPGTDYEQYF
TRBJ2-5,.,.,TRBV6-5,TGTGCCAGCAGCAATAATCCAGGGCCTCCGGAGACCCAGTACTTC,CASSNNPGPPETQYF
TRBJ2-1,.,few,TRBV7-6,TGTGCCAGCAGCTTAAGGCTCACTAATGAGCAGTTCTTC,CASSLRLTNEQFF